A single sample is the source of the 21 T cell receptor beta chains below, sequenced in a study of regulatory T cells in long-lasting Graves disease. Indicated time point: persistent/refractory GD, antithyroid drugs over 5 years with positive TRAb. Construction of the TCR library relied on RNA isolated from PBMCs. Investigators prepared the TCR beta libraries by applying iRepertoire HTBI primers and Arm-PCR of CDR3 regions. TCRdb reanalysed the multiplex PCR reads using MiXCR and keeps one entry per CDR3 protein. The sample shows a few hundred thousand distinct CDR3 sequences, less than 30% of them seen only once. The material was peripheral blood mononuclear cells (PBMCs), obtained when the disease was refractory, from a patient treated with antithyroid drugs. These TCRs come from a woman in her thirties or forties with Graves disease.

This clonotype was seen repeatedly, ten times or more. The rearrangement joins TRBV11-2 to TRBJ2-6, with D perhaps TRBD1 (5 bases). The CDR3 covers 16 residues. CDR1 is SGHAT, CDR2 FQNNGV, per germline. Trimming stripped 3 bases from V and 2 bases from J, with 11 bases between. CDR3 region: CASSFFRDPGANVLTF. The DNA of the CDR3 is TGTGCCAGCAGCTTCTTCAGGGATCCTGGGGCCAACGTCCTGACTTTC.

The chain has TRBV2 and TRBJ1-1; D gene unclear. Trimming took off 2 bases at V and 0 bases at J, with 13 bases between the two ends. The CDR3 is 16 residues long. Germline V lookup: CDR1 SNHLY, CDR2 FYNNEI. DNA for the CDR3: TGTGCCAGCAGTGAATTGGGAGTGGTCATGAACACTGAAGCTTTCTTT. This encodes CASSELGVVMNTEAFF. The complete variable domain, with remaining parts taken from reference TRBV2 and TRBJ1-1, reads EPEVTQTPSHQVTQMGQEVILRCVPISNHLYFYWYRQILGQKVEFLVSFYNNEISEKSEIFDDQFSVERPDGSNFTLKIRSTKLEDSAMYFCASSELGVVMNTEAFFGQGTRLTVV.

This sequence joins TRBV5-6 and TRBJ2-2; 8 bases map to TRBD2. The CDR3 loop spans 17 amino acids. Trimming at V came to 4 bases and at J to 2 bases, leaving 10 bases not matched to a gene. CDR1 and CDR2 from the germline V gene are SGHDT and YYEEEE. This chain's CDR3 is CASSPFGTRPNTGELFF. CDR3 DNA: TGTGCCAGCAGCCCATTCGGGACTAGACCTAACACCGGGGAGCTGTTTTTT.

Ten or more counts support this clonotype. V is TRBV2 and J is TRBJ2-7; D call uncertain. Per the germline V gene, CDR1 is SNHLY and CDR2 is FYNNEI. The CDR3 length is 13 residues. V was cut by 6 bases and J by 0 bases, with 9 bases left in between. CDR3 protein: CASSSTDSYEQYF. The CDR3 DNA is TGTGCCAGCAGCTCGACTGACTCCTACGAGCAGTACTTC.

This clonotype was detected ten times or more. The V gene is TRBV6-1, the J gene TRBJ1-4; 7 bases agree with TRBD1. V trimming: 5 bases; J trimming: 7 bases; junction bases outside the gene matches: 7. Germline V lookup: CDR1 MNHNS, CDR2 SASEGT. The CDR3 has 14 residues. The CDR3 is CASSLQGLTEKLFF. The CDR3 DNA reads as TGTGCCAGCAGTCTACAGGGGCTGACTGAAAAACTGTTTTTT.

This CDR3 reads CASRTPDRGLRNTIYF. In nucleotides, the CDR3 is TGTGCCAGCAGGACCCCAGACAGGGGGCTAAGGAACACCATATATTTT. The gene calls are TRBV6-2 or TRBV6-3 and TRBJ1-3; 10 nucleotides match TRBD1. The trim removed 6 bases at V and 7 bases at J, leaving 12 bases unmatched. The germline V gene has CDR1 MNHEY and CDR2 SVGEGT. This CDR3 spans 16 amino acids.

This clonotype was observed at least ten times. The V gene is TRBV24-1, the J gene TRBJ2-2, with no clear D. The CDR3 has 13 residues. Germline loops: CDR1 KGHDR, CDR2 SFDVKD. V was pared by 4 bases and J by 9 bases, with 11 bases between. The CDR3 coding sequence is TGTGCCACCAGTGACGTAAACGCCCGGGAGCTGTTTTTT. This sequence encodes CATSDVNARELFF.

This clonotype was counted many times. The rearrangement uses TRBV6-1 and TRBJ2-5, with 9 positions matching TRBD1. CDR1 and CDR2 (germline): MNHNS, SASEGT. Trimming removed 6 bases from V and 1 base from J; junction bases left unmatched: 6. This CDR3 is built from 15 residues. Here the CDR3 reads CASRRGTGTQETQYF. The CDR3 DNA is TGTGCCAGCAGAAGGGGGACAGGGACCCAAGAGACCCAGTACTTC.

This clonotype appeared a few times. The V call is TRBV27, the J call TRBJ2-1; the D gene is possibly TRBD2 (6 bases). The CDR3 is 14 residues long. Per the germline V gene, CDR1 is MNHEY and CDR2 is SMNVEV (reference sequence). V lost 8 bases, J lost 9 bases, and 20 bases lay in between. The CDR3 protein is CASGGASLPGEQFF. Here the CDR3 DNA reads TGTGCCAGCGGCGGGGCTAGCCTGCCTGGTGAGCAGTTCTTC.

This clonotype was observed a handful of times. The genes are TRBV28 and TRBJ2-3; 10 positions agree with TRBD2. Per germline, CDR1 MDHEN and CDR2 SYDVKM. There are 15 residues in the CDR3. The J segment lost 1 base and the V segment lost 5 bases, leaving 3 bases of the junction unmatched. The CDR3 loop is CASSPGTSGTDTQYF. The CDR3 DNA follows: TGTGCCAGCAGTCCCGGGACTAGCGGCACAGATACGCAGTATTTT.

This clonotype was observed a handful of times. The V and J genes are TRBV20-1 and TRBJ1-1, with no clear D. This CDR3 region has 12 residues. From germline, CDR1 is DFQATT and CDR2 SNEGSKA (reference sequence). Trimming removed 3 bases at V and 8 bases at J, with 13 bases between. The CDR3 spells CSARRYGREAFF. CDR3 coding DNA: TGCAGTGCTAGGCGATACGGTAGGGAAGCTTTCTTT.

This clonotype was observed many times. The chain joins TRBV15 to TRBJ1-1, with D maybe TRBD1 (5 bases). The germline V gene has CDR1 LNHNV and CDR2 YYDKDF (reference sequence). CDR3 length: 13 residues. V gave up 9 bases and J gave up 1 base, with 12 bases separating them. The CDR3: CATSRDGNTEAFF. CDR3 sequence (DNA): TGTGCCACGTCCCGGGACGGGAACACTGAAGCTTTCTTT.

This clonotype was found many times. The chain links TRBV28 to TRBJ1-6, with D unresolved. The CDR3 is 12 residues long. V was cut by 6 bases and J by 8 bases, with 8 bases left in between. CDR1 MDHEN and CDR2 SYDVKM come from the germline V gene. The CDR3 protein is CASSTGHSPLHF. The CDR3 DNA follows: TGTGCCAGCAGCACCGGACATTCACCCCTCCACTTT.

Comments on this clonotype: This may be a read error: a much more frequent sequence differs by one nucleotide. This chain links TRBV6-2 or TRBV6-3 with TRBJ2-7; D possibly corresponds to TRBD1 (6 bases). This CDR3 spans 15 amino acids. CDR1 and CDR2 from the germline V gene are MNHEY and SVGEGT. This CDR3 is CTSSYSRQASYEQYF. CDR3 sequence (DNA): TGTACCAGCAGTTACTCTCGACAGGCTTCCTACGAGCAGTACTTC.

This clonotype has only one observation. The chain recombines TRBV19 with TRBJ2-4, with D possibly matching TRBD1 (6 bases). Per the germline V gene, CDR1 is LNHDA and CDR2 is SQIVND (reference sequence). V was clipped by 1 base and J by 7 bases, with 11 bases between them. CDR3 length: 14 amino acids. CDR3 region: CASSIVSTGNIQYF. CDR3 nucleotide sequence: TGTGCCAGTAGTATAGTGTCGACAGGTAACATTCAGTACTTC.

This clonotype was observed a few times. The chain couples TRBV9 to TRBJ1-2, with D possibly matching TRBD1 (6 bases). The CDR3 is 15 residues long. Germline V gene lookup returns CDR1 SGDLS and CDR2 YYNGEE. The V end was cut by 4 bases, the J end by 2 bases, with 15 bases between. The CDR3 here is CASSILQGGNYGYTF. CDR3 DNA: TGTGCCAGCAGCATCCTACAGGGAGGAAACTATGGCTACACCTTC.

This clonotype occurred many times. The chain carries TRBV28 and TRBJ1-5, with D unresolved. The V gene lost 6 bases and the J gene lost 0 bases, with 9 bases spanning the gap. Germline V gives CDR1 MDHEN, CDR2 SYDVKM. This CDR3 comprises 14 residues. This CDR3 is CASRPRYSNQPQHF. The CDR3 DNA follows: TGTGCCAGCAGACCACGCTATAGCAATCAGCCCCAGCATTTT.

The CDR3 protein is CASSQVRTGKGYTF. As DNA, the CDR3 is TGTGCCAGCAGCCAAGTTCGAACAGGGAAGGGCTACACCTTC. V usage is TRBV14 and J usage is TRBJ1-2; tentative D call: TRBD1 (6 bases). The germline V gene has CDR1 SGHDN and CDR2 FVKESK. The V end lost 1 base, the J end lost 8 bases, and 14 bases lay between the germline ends. The CDR3 sequence is 14 residues long. Together with reference TRBV14 and TRBJ1-2, the CDR3 gives the full variable domain: EAGVTQFPSHSVIEKGQTVTLRCDPISGHDNLYWYRRVMGKEIKFLLHFVKESKQDESGMPNNRFLAERTGGTYSTLKVQPAELEDSGVYFCASSQVRTGKGYTFGSGTRLTVV.

The rearrangement links TRBV3-1 to TRBJ1-2; possible D gene TRBD1, 5 bases. V lost 6 bases and J 7 bases, leaving 12 bases between the germline ends. Per the germline V gene, CDR1 is LGHDT and CDR2 is YNNKEL (reference sequence). The CDR3 is 12 residues long. CDR3 nucleotide sequence: TGTGCCAGCAGGCCCCAGGGAGGTGGCTACACCTTC. Translation: CASRPQGGGYTF.

About this clonotype itself: This may come from a read error, since a much larger clone is one base off. The rearrangement uses TRBV20-1 and TRBJ2-5, with TRBD2 matching over 8 bases. Per the germline V gene, CDR1 is DFQATT and CDR2 is SNEGSKA (reference sequence). This CDR3 is built from 14 residues. For the CDR3, the DNA is TGCAGTGTCGAAGGTCCAGCGGGAGCAGATGAGCAGTCCTTC. The encoded protein is CSVEGPAGADEQSF.

J is TRBJ2-5 and V is TRBV14; the D gene is possibly TRBD1 (5 bases). CDR3 size: 14 residues. Germline CDR1 and CDR2: SGHDN and FVKESK. Trimming cost V 2 bases and J 6 bases, with 13 bases left between them. DNA for the CDR3: TGTGCCAGCAGCCAACTGGGCAGGGCGAAGACCCAGTACTTC. Translation gives CASSQLGRAKTQYF.